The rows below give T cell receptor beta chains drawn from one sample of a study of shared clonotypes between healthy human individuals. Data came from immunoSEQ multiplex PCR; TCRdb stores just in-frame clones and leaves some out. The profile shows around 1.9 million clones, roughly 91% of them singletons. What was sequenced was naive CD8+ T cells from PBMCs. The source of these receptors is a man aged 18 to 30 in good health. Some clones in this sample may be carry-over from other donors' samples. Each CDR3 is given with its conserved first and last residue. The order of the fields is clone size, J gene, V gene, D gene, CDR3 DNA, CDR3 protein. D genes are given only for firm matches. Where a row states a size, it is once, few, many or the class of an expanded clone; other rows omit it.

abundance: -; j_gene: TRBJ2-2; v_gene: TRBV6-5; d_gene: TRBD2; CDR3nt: TGTGCCAGCAGTTACTGGGGGGGTCTTAGCGCCGGGGAGCTGTTTTTT; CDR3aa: CASSYWGGLSAGELFF
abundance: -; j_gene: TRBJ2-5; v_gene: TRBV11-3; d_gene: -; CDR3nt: TGTGCCAGCAGCTCACGGACAGAAGCACAAGAGACCCAGTACTTC; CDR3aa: CASSSRTEAQETQYF
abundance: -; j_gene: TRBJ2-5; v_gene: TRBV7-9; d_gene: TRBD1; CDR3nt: TGTGCCAGCAGCGGGCGGGACAGGGAAGAAGAGACCCAGTACTTC; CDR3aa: CASSGRDREEETQYF
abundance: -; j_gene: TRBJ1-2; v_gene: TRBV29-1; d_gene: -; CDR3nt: TGCAGCGTGTGGGACATAGAAACTTACTATGGCTACACCTTC; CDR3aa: CSVWDIETYYGYTF
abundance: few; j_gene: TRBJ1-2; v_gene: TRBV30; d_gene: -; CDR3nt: TGTGCCTGGAGTGACGGGTATGGCTACACCTTC; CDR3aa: CAWSDGYGYTF
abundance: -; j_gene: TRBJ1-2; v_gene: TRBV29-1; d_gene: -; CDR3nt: TGCAGCGCCGGGCCCATTACGGGCTACACCTTC; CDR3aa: CSAGPITGYTF
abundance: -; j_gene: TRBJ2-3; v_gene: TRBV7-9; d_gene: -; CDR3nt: TGTGCCAGCAGCTTCTTCCGCACAGATACGCAGTATTTT; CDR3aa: CASSFFRTDTQYF
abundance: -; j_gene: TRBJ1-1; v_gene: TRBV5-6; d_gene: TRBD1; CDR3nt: TGTGCCAGCAGCTTGGGGGACAGTATAGTTGAAGCTTTCTTT; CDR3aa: CASSLGDSIVEAFF
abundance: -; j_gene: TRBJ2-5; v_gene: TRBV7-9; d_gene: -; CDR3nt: TGTGCCAGCAGCTTAGGAGTGGCGGAGCAGTACTTC; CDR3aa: CASSLGVAEQYF
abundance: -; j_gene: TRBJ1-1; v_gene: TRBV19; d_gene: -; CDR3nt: TGTGCCAGTAGTACAACAGGGAACACTGAAGCTTTCTTT; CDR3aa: CASSTTGNTEAFF
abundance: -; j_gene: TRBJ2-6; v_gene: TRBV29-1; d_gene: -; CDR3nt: TGCAGCGTATGGAGCTCTGGGGCCAACGTCCTGACTTTC; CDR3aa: CSVWSSGANVLTF
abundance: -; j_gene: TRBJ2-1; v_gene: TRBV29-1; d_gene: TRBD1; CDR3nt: TGCAGCGGGCGCCGGGACAGGGTATACAATGAGCAGTTCTTC; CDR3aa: CSGRRDRVYNEQFF
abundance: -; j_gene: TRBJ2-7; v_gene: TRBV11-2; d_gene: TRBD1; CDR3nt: TGTGCCAGCAGCGGAAGGGACAGGAAATTATACGAGCAGTACTTC; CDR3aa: CASSGRDRKLYEQYF
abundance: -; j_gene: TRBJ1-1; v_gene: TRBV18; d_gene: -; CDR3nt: TGTGCCAGCTCACCAGGGTTTTCGACAACTCGAGGGAACACTGAAGCTTTCTTT; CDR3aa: CASSPGFSTTRGNTEAFF
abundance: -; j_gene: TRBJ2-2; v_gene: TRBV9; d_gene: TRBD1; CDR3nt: TGTGCCAGCAGCGTAGCAGGGACAGGGAGACACACCGGGGAGCTGTTTTTT; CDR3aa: CASSVAGTGRHTGELFF
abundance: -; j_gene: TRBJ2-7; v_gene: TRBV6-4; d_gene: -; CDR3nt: TGTGCCAGCACCCCCGATATTAGGGGTCCAGAGTACTTC; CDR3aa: CASTPDIRGPEYF
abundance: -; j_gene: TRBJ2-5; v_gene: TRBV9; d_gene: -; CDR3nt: TGTGCCAGCACCCCCGTCGGTCAAGAGACCCAGTACTTC; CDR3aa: CASTPVGQETQYF
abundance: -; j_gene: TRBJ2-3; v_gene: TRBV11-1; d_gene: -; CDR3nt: TGTGCCAGCAGCTTAATAGGAACAGGTGGGATAGATACGCAGTATTTT; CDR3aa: CASSLIGTGGIDTQYF
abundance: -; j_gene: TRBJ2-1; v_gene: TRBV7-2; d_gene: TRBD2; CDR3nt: TGTGCCAGCAGAAGCCGGACTAGCCGTGAGCAGTTCTTC; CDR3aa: CASRSRTSREQFF
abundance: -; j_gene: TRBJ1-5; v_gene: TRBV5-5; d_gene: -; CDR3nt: TGTGCCAGCAGCGTTGACAGCAATCAGCCCCAGCATTTT; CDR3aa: CASSVDSNQPQHF
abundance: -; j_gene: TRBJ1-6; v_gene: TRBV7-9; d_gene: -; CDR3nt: TGTGCCAGCAGCCTCACCTCGAGCCCTTATCTCCACTTT; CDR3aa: CASSLTSSPYLHF
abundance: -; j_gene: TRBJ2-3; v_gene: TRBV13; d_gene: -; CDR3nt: TGTGCCAGCAGCACAGGAGGGCCACGAATTCCCCCAGATACGCAGTATTTT; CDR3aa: CASSTGGPRIPPDTQYF
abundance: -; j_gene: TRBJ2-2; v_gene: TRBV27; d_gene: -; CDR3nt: TGTGCCAGCAGTACCCTTTGGGGGGAGCTGTTTTTT; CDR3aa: CASSTLWGELFF
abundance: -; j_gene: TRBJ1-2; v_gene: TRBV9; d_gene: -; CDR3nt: TGTGCCAGCAGCGTAGCGGTAATCCCGCTTGGCGGCTACACCTTC; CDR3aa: CASSVAVIPLGGYTF
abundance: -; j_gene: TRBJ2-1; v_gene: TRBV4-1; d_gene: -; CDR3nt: TGCGCCAGCAGCCAAGAACAGGGACCGGCAGTCGTCTACAATGAGCAGTTCTTC; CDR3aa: CASSQEQGPAVVYNEQFF
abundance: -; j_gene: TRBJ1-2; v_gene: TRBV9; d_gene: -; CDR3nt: TGTGCCAGCAGCGCCTCCTCGGGAGTTGGCTATGGCTACACCTTC; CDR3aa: CASSASSGVGYGYTF
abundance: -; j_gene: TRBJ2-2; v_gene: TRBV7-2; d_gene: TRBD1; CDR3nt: TGTGCCAGCAGCCCGGGACAGGGGGCCGGGGAGCTGTTTTTT; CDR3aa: CASSPGQGAGELFF
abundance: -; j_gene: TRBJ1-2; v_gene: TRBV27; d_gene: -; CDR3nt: TGTGCCAGCAGCCCCGGGGTTTCTAGGGGGAACACCTTC; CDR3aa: CASSPGVSRGNTF
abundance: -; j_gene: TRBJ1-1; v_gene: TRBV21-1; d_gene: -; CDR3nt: TGTGCCAGCAGCAAGGCGGGGTCTGGTGAAGCTTTCTTT; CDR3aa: CASSKAGSGEAFF
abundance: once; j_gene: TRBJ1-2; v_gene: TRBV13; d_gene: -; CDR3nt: TGTGCCAGCCAGGGGAGGACCGGTGGCGGTGGCTACACCTTC; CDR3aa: CASQGRTGGGGYTF
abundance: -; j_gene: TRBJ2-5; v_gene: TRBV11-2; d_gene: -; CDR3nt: TGTGCCAGCAGCCCCAGGGACCTCAGCGAGACCCAGTACTTC; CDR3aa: CASSPRDLSETQYF
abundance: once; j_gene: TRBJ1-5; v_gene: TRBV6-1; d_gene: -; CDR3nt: TGTGCCAGCAGTGAACCTACCCCTCTGGGGCCCCAGCATTTT; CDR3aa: CASSEPTPLGPQHF
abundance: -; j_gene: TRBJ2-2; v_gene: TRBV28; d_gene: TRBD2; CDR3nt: TGTGCCAGCACCTCTAGCGGGGGCACCGGGGAGCTGTTTTTT; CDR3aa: CASTSSGGTGELFF
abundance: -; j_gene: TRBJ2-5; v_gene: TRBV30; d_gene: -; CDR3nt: TGTGCCTGGAGTGTGGCAGGGGGGCAAGAGACCCAGTACTTC; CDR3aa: CAWSVAGGQETQYF
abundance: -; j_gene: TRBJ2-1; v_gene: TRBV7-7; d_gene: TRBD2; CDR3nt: TGTGCCAGCAGCTTAGGGGGGAGGGGACACAATGAGCAGTTCTTC; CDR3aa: CASSLGGRGHNEQFF
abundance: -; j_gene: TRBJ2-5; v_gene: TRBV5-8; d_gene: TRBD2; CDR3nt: TGTGCCAGCCGCCGCGGGCGGGAGGCCAGGGAGACCCAGTACTTC; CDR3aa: CASRRGREARETQYF
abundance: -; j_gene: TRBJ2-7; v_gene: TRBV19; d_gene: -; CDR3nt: TGTGCCAGTAGTATCGGGGGCGCTTACGACGAGCAGTACTTC; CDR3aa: CASSIGGAYDEQYF
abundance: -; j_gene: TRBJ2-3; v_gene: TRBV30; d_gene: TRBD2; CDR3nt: TGTGCCTGGAGTGCGTTAGCGGGAGGGCCGGCAGATACGCAGTATTTT; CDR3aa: CAWSALAGGPADTQYF
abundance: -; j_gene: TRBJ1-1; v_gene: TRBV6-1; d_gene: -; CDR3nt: TGTGCCAGCAGTGTTGGACAGAACACTGAAGCTTTCTTT; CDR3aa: CASSVGQNTEAFF
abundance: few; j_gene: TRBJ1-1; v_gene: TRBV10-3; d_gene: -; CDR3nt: TGTGCCATCAGTGATCCCAGCTCTACTGAAGCTTTCTTT; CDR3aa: CAISDPSSTEAFF
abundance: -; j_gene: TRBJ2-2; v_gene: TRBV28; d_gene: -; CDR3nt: TGTGCCAGCAGTCTCCCCTGGGAGCGGGAGCTGTTTTTT; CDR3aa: CASSLPWERELFF
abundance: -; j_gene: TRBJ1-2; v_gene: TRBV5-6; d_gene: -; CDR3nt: TGTGCCAGCAGCAAGGAATTTCCCTATGGCTACACCTTC; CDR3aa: CASSKEFPYGYTF
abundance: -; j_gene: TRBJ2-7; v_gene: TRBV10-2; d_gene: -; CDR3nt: TGCGCCAGCACGACCGGGTCCTACGAGCAGTACTTC; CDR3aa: CASTTGSYEQYF
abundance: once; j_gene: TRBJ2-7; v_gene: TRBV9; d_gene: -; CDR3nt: TGTGCCAGCAGCGCTAACCTGCGGGACGGTTGGCGCTACGAGCAGTACTTC; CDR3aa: CASSANLRDGWRYEQYF
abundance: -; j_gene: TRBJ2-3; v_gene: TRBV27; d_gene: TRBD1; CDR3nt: TGTGCCAGCATGCTAAGACAGGGGTATGCAGATACGCAGTATTTT; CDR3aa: CASMLRQGYADTQYF
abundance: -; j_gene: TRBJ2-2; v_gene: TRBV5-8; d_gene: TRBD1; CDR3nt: TGTGCCAGCAGCAGGCGGGACAGGGGGCTGAACACCGGGGAGCTGTTTTTT; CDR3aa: CASSRRDRGLNTGELFF
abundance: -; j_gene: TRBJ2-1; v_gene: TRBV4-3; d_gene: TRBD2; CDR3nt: TGCGCCAGCAGCTGGGGGGGGACTAGCGGGAGACATGAGCAGTTCTTC; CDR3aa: CASSWGGTSGRHEQFF
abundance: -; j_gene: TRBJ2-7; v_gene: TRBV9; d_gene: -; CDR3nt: TGTGCCAGCAGCGGAGAGGAGACCGATTCCTACGAGCAGTACTTC; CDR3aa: CASSGEETDSYEQYF
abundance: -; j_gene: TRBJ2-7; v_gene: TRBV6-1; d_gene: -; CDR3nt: TGTGCCAGCAGTGAAGGCGGGATGACCTCCTACGAGCAGTACTTC; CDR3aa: CASSEGGMTSYEQYF